A single sample gave rise to the 13 T cell receptor beta chains below, sequenced in a study of T cells in Graves' hyperthyroidism and ophthalmopathy. There were TCR beta CDR3 regions amplified from RNA transcripts. With the HTBI primer set, the TCR CDR3 went through a first round of RT-PCR. TCRdb independently ran MiXCR on the multiplex PCR reads; one entry per CDR3 protein. The table lists 460,000 or so distinct CDR3 sequences, 13% to 15% of them singletons. Specimen: blood. These receptors were collected from a woman between 18 and 29 years old with Graves' hyperthyroidism.

This clonotype was counted ten times or more. The chain carries TRBV2 and TRBJ1-6; 8 bases are a match to TRBD1. V lost 7 bases, J lost 9 bases, and 8 bases stayed unmatched. The CDR3 is 14 amino acids. The germline V gene has CDR1 SNHLY and CDR2 FYNNEI. The CDR3 sequence is CASTAGTGGSPLHF. The CDR3 region has the DNA TGTGCCAGCACTGCCGGGACAGGTGGTTCACCCCTCCACTTT.

This clonotype was found a few times. The chain couples TRBV25-1 to TRBJ1-3, with D hard to call. V shed 3 bases and J shed 0 bases, with 9 bases lying between them. Germline assignment: CDR1 MGHDK and CDR2 SYGVNS. The CDR3 is made up of 15 amino acids. The CDR3 region is CASSDPASSGNTIYF. CDR3 bases: TGTGCCAGCAGTGATCCAGCGAGCTCTGGAAACACCATATATTTT.

Concerning this clonotype: Since a much larger clone is just one base distant, this may be a read error. The chain carries TRBV24-1 and TRBJ1-2; D not resolved. Deletions cut 0 bases from V and 10 bases from J, with 17 bases between. Germline assignment: CDR1 KGHDR and CDR2 SFDVKD. The CDR3 contains 15 residues. The chain's CDR3 is CATSDLPDGPINYTF. The DNA of the CDR3 is TGTGCCACCAGTGATTTGCCTGACGGGCCCATTAACTACACCTTC.

This clonotype was picked up a small number of times. V gene TRBV5-6 combines with J gene TRBJ2-5, with TRBD1 as a possible D gene (6 bases). The V end lost 4 bases, the J end lost 5 bases, and 21 bases lay between the germline ends. Germline V CDR1 and CDR2: SGHDT, YYEEEE. CDR3 size: 16 residues. CDR3 nucleotide sequence: TGTGCCAGCAGCCTATACGGACAGTGGGATAGGGAGACCCAGTACTTC. Its protein is CASSLYGQWDRETQYF.

This clonotype was counted a few times. The rearrangement uses TRBV5-1 and TRBJ2-1; 11 nucleotides line up with TRBD2. Germline CDR1 and CDR2: SGHRS and YFSETQ. The length of the CDR3 is 16 residues. V gave up 4 bases and J gave up 5 bases; unmatched junction bases: 8. The CDR3 DNA sequence: TGCGCCAGCAGCCCCCTGGGACTAGCGGTGAACAATGAGCAGTTCTTC. Translating it yields CASSPLGLAVNNEQFF. The variable domain in full, with the rest retrieved from reference TRBV5-1 and TRBJ2-1, is KAGVTQTPRYLIKTRGQQVTLSCSPISGHRSVSWYQQTPGQGLQFLFEYFSETQRNKGNFPGRFSGRQFSNSRSEMNVSTLELGDSALYLCASSPLGLAVNNEQFFGPGTRLTVL.

This clonotype has a count of ten or more. The gene calls are TRBV3-1 and TRBJ1-5; 7 bases are shared with TRBD1. This CDR3 region has 15 residues. Germline CDR1 reads LGHDT; CDR2 reads YNNKEL (reference sequence). After removal of 3 bases from V and 3 bases from J, the junction contained 5 bases not matched to a gene. The CDR3 loop reads CASSQGQNDNQPQHF. CDR3 DNA sequence: TGTGCCAGCAGCCAGGGACAGAACGACAATCAGCCCCAGCATTTT.

The gene calls are TRBV12-3 or TRBV12-4 and TRBJ1-4, with 7 positions matching TRBD1. The CDR3 length is 15 residues. With 5 bases clipped from V and 10 bases from J, the junction kept 13 bases outside the gene matches. The CDR3 DNA reads TGTGCCAGCAGTGGCTTCCGGGACAGAATTGGAAAACTGTTTTTT. This translates into CASSGFRDRIGKLFF.

This clonotype was observed a few times. The gene calls are TRBV19 and TRBJ2-1; 11 bases are a match to TRBD2. Germline CDR1 and CDR2: LNHDA and SQIVND (reference sequence). The J segment lost 9 bases and the V segment lost 7 bases, leaving 11 bases of the junction unmatched. This CDR3 contains 15 residues. The CDR3 region has the DNA TGTGCCAGTAAAATTGGTAGCGGGAGGGCCGGTGAGCAGTTCTTC. Translated, it gives CASKIGSGRAGEQFF.

This clonotype was recorded once. V usage is TRBV14 and J usage is TRBJ1-5; unclear D gene. Trimming removed 7 bases from V and 2 bases from J, with 18 bases in between. Germline loops: CDR1 SGHDN, CDR2 FVKESK. This CDR3 has 16 amino acids. The CDR3 DNA is TGTGCCAGCACCCCCAAGGCGGCTGATTGCAATCAGCCCCAGCATTTT. Translated, it gives CASTPKAADCNQPQHF.

This clonotype was counted many times. The J gene is TRBJ2-1, the V gene TRBV7-9; 9 bases are a match to TRBD1. The CDR3 runs 14 residues. The germline gives CDR1 SEHNR, CDR2 FQNEAQ (reference sequence). The J segment lost 5 bases and the V segment lost 1 base, leaving 0 bases of the junction unmatched. Here the CDR3 reads CASSLGDRDNEQFF. For the CDR3, the DNA is TGTGCCAGCAGCTTAGGGGACAGGGACAATGAGCAGTTCTTC.

The J gene is TRBJ1-3, the V gene TRBV6-5, with 7 bases identical to TRBD1. There are 15 residues in the CDR3. The V segment lost 0 bases and the J segment 4 bases; nucleotides outside the gene matches: 3. The V gene's germline CDR1 is MNHEY and CDR2 SVGAGI. DNA of the CDR3: TGTGCCAGCAGTTACTCGACAGGGAAAGGAAACACCATATATTTT. Translated: CASSYSTGKGNTIYF.

In this sample, this clonotype turned up many times. This sequence joins TRBV29-1 and TRBJ1-5; 7 bases agree with TRBD1. Trimming removed 4 bases from V and 3 bases from J; junction bases left unmatched: 6. The CDR3 runs to 14 residues. Germline V gene data show CDR1 as SQVTM and CDR2 as ANQGSEA. DNA for the CDR3: TGCAGCGTTGCCGGACAGGATACCAATCAGCCCCAGCATTTT. It specifies CSVAGQDTNQPQHF. Together with reference TRBV29-1 and TRBJ1-5, the CDR3 gives the full variable domain: SAVISQKPSRDICQRGTSLTIQCQVDSQVTMMFWYRQQPGQSLTLIATANQGSEATYESGFVIDKFPISRPNLTFSTLTVSNMSPEDSSIYLCSVAGQDTNQPQHFGDGTRLSIL.

This clonotype has just a few counts. The V and J genes are TRBV20-1 and TRBJ2-7; TRBD1 might be the D (5 bases). The CDR3 runs 14 residues. V lost 5 bases, J lost 0 bases, and 14 bases lay in between. CDR1 and CDR2 (germline): DFQATT, SNEGSKA (reference sequence). The CDR3 spells CSAPRQGGSYEQYF. CDR3 DNA: TGCAGTGCTCCACGGCAGGGTGGCTCCTACGAGCAGTACTTC.